A single sample is the source of the 9 T cell receptor beta chains below, sequenced in a study of technical replicates of blood from several donors. Measured with immunoSEQ multiplex PCR; TCRdb has only the in-frame clones, and not every one. The table lists 75,000 to 100,000 clones, approximately 95% of them singletons, with 0.3% to 0.35% in the top ten. The sequencing sample was made of T cells isolated from PBMCs. These receptor sequences come from a human donor in good health.

This clone is a singleton in its sample. This chain joins TRBV15 and TRBJ2-7; possible D gene TRBD1, 6 bases. The V end lost 0 bases, the J end lost 2 bases, and 17 bases lay between the germline ends. Germline CDR1 and CDR2: LNHNV and YYDKDF (reference sequence). This CDR3 has 17 amino acids. Written as DNA, the CDR3 is TGTGCCACCAGCAGAGATAGGGGGTCTACAAGTGCCTACGAGCAGTACTTC. Its protein is CATSRDRGSTSAYEQYF.

The rearrangement uses TRBV7-3 and TRBJ2-7, with D perhaps TRBD2 (6 bases). The CDR3 has 13 amino acids. Trimming stripped 5 bases from V and 4 bases from J, with 12 bases between. The germline V gene has CDR1 SGHTA and CDR2 FQGTGA. The CDR3: CASSLGRSYEQYF. The CDR3 DNA follows: TGTGCCAGCAGCCTTGGGAGGTCGTACGAGCAGTACTTC.

V and J are TRBV7-6 and TRBJ2-3; 15 bases are shared with TRBD2. Germline V gives CDR1 SGHVS, CDR2 FNYEAQ. There are 17 residues in the CDR3. Unmatched junction bases numbered 6, after V lost 5 bases and J lost 3 bases. In DNA, the CDR3 is TGTGCCAGCAGCCAAGGACTAGCGGGAGGGCCTACAGATACGCAGTATTTT. Its translation is CASSQGLAGGPTDTQYF.

This clone has a single count. The rearrangement uses TRBV10-3 and TRBJ2-7; possibly TRBD1 for D (6 bases). The V end was cut by 0 bases, the J end by 4 bases, with 22 bases between. The CDR3 contains 18 residues. Germline CDR1 is ENHRY and CDR2 is SYGVKD. CDR3: CAISESQAIRGSGYEQYF. DNA for the CDR3: TGTGCCATCAGTGAGTCCCAGGCCATAAGGGGGAGTGGTTACGAGCAGTACTTC.

V usage is TRBV19 and J usage is TRBJ2-5; weak D call: TRBD1 (7 bases). From germline, CDR1 is LNHDA and CDR2 SQIVND (reference sequence). The CDR3 loop spans 15 amino acids. V lost 3 bases and J lost 4, with 15 bases in between. The DNA for the CDR3 is TGTGCCAGTAGTATGCCAGCAGGGGGGAGAGAGACCCAGTACTTC. Translation: CASSMPAGGRETQYF.

The chain uses TRBV6-4 and TRBJ2-2; TRBD2 matches 7 bases. Germline V gene sequence: CDR1 MRHNA, CDR2 SNTAGT. V trimming: 4 bases; J trimming: 1 base; junction bases outside the gene matches: 3. The CDR3 spans 15 residues. For the CDR3, the DNA is TGTGCCAGCAGTGCTCTAGCGGAGAACACCGGGGAGCTGTTTTTT. It specifies CASSALAENTGELFF.

This chain connects TRBV7-9 to TRBJ1-1; D might be TRBD1 (5 bases). The CDR3 has 12 amino acids. Germline CDR1 and CDR2: SEHNR and FQNEAQ (reference sequence). Trimming took 1 base from V and 8 from J, leaving 8 bases between them. The CDR3 DNA reads as TGTGCCAGCAGCTTAGGCGGGGGGGAAGCTTTCTTT. Its protein product is CASSLGGGEAFF.

This clone showed up just once. The sample carries other DNA sequences with the same CDR3. The rearrangement links TRBV6-1 to TRBJ2-5, with a possible D match to TRBD1 (6 bases). The CDR3 is made up of 14 amino acids. Germline values: CDR1 MNHNS, CDR2 SASEGT. With 0 bases removed from V and 5 bases from J, the gap between germline ends came to 10 bases. The CDR3 here is CASSEAGGRETQYF. The CDR3 DNA reads TGTGCCAGCAGTGAAGCTGGGGGCCGGGAGACCCAGTACTTC.

CDR3 in amino acids: CASSRTGSVTEAFF. CDR3 coding DNA: TGTGCCAGCAGCAGGACAGGGAGTGTCACTGAAGCTTTCTTT. The V call is TRBV5-4, the J call TRBJ1-1, with TRBD1 matching 8 bases. Trimming at V came to 4 bases and at J to 4 bases, leaving 6 bases not matched to a gene. The CDR3 length is 14 residues. Germline-derived CDR1 and CDR2 are SGHNT and YYREEE (reference sequence). Drawing the rest from reference TRBV5-4 and TRBJ1-1, the complete variable domain is ETGVTQSPTHLIKTRGQQVTLRCSSQSGHNTVSWYQQALGQGPQFIFQYYREEENGRGNFPPRFSGLQFPNYSSELNVNALELDDSALYLCASSRTGSVTEAFFGQGTRLTVV.